This T cell receptor beta chain was recovered during a study of early T cells in non-severe SARS-CoV-2 infection. There are 14 residues in the CDR3. CDR1 SGHVS and CDR2 FNYEAQ come from the germline V gene. The germline V and J ends were trimmed by 6 bases and 4 bases, with 15 bases remaining between them. This clonotype was detected ten times or more. Its antigen is unknown. The study's findings and limits: Private and CD4 specificities were missed by VDJdb matching, skewed to anti-spike CD8.

Researchers attached unique molecular identifiers to individual cDNA molecules. TCRdb itself ran the 5' RACE reads through MiXCR, one entry per CDR3 protein. The data contain 97,000 or so distinct CDR3 sequences, roughly 13% of them singletons. This receptor was obtained from an adult who was a healthcare worker with PCR-confirmed SARS-CoV-2 infection or an uninfected control (not recorded which). This chain joins TRBV7-6 and TRBJ1-1; TRBD1 might be the D (5 bases). Input material: whole blood. This chain's CDR3 is CASSPVGGSTEAFF. The CDR3 coding sequence is TGTGCCAGCAGTCCGGTGGGGGGGAGCACTGAAGCTTTCTTT.